The rows below give T cell receptor beta chains drawn from one sample of a study of tumor-infiltrating lymphocytes in primary liver carcinoma. TCRdb itself ran the multiplex PCR reads through MiXCR, one entry per CDR3 protein. The profile shows approximately 330,000 distinct CDR3 sequences, roughly 61% of them singletons. The source material was peripheral blood. The source is a man aged 35 to 55 with primary liver carcinoma and hepatitis B virus infection. Each CDR3 is given with its conserved first and last residue. Each record gives: D gene, V gene, J gene, clone size, CDR3 DNA, CDR3 protein. D genes are given only for firm matches. Clone size is given for some rows only: seen once, a few or many times, or a class if the clone is expanded.

d_call: .; v_call: TRBV11-2; j_call: TRBJ1-4; clone_size: .; cdr3_nt: TGTGCCATCAGCTCCCAGTGGAGTGAAAAACTGGTTTTT; cdr3_aa: CAISSQWSEKLVF
d_call: TRBD2; v_call: TRBV30; j_call: TRBJ2-2; clone_size: .; cdr3_nt: TGTGCCTGGGGTTCGACTAGCGGGAGCCGCCGCCCCGGGGAGCTGTTTTTT; cdr3_aa: CAWGSTSGSRRPGELFF
d_call: TRBD1; v_call: TRBV7-2; j_call: TRBJ1-4; clone_size: once; cdr3_nt: TGTGCCAGCAGCCGATGGAGCCGGGACAGGGGTGAAAAACTGTTTTTT; cdr3_aa: CASSRWSRDRGEKLFF
d_call: .; v_call: TRBV11-1; j_call: TRBJ2-1; clone_size: once; cdr3_nt: TGTGCCAGCAGGGAGGTGACAATCCTCCCCAATGAGCAATTCTTC; cdr3_aa: CASREVTILPNEQFF
d_call: .; v_call: TRBV5-1; j_call: TRBJ2-1; clone_size: .; cdr3_nt: TGCGCCAGCAGCTTGACAGGAACCTACAATGGGCAGTTCTTC; cdr3_aa: CASSLTGTYNGQFF
d_call: .; v_call: TRBV28; j_call: TRBJ2-3; clone_size: .; cdr3_nt: TGTGCCAGCAGCACGAACAGGGAAGCAGATACGCAGTATTTT; cdr3_aa: CASSTNREADTQYF
d_call: .; v_call: TRBV11-2; j_call: TRBJ2-3; clone_size: .; cdr3_nt: TGTGCCAGCAGCTTAGATCCGACAGATGCGCAGTATTTC; cdr3_aa: CASSLDPTDAQYF
d_call: TRBD1; v_call: TRBV6-1; j_call: TRBJ2-7; clone_size: few; cdr3_nt: TGTGCCAGCAAAACAACCTCCGGGACAGGGGTTTACGAGCAGTACTTC; cdr3_aa: CASKTTSGTGVYEQYF
d_call: TRBD2; v_call: TRBV28; j_call: TRBJ2-3; clone_size: .; cdr3_nt: TGTGCCAGCAGTTTGGGGCGGGAGTTTAACCCAAGCACAGATACGCAGTATTTT; cdr3_aa: CASSLGREFNPSTDTQYF
d_call: TRBD2; v_call: TRBV30; j_call: TRBJ2-5; clone_size: .; cdr3_nt: TGTGACTGGAGCGGACTAGGCCCAGAGACCCAGTACTTC; cdr3_aa: CDWSGLGPETQYF
d_call: TRBD2; v_call: TRBV11-1; j_call: TRBJ2-3; clone_size: many; cdr3_nt: TGTGCCAGCAGCCTAGGGACTAGCGGGCCTCCTCGGTATTTT; cdr3_aa: CASSLGTSGPPRYF
d_call: .; v_call: TRBV11-1; j_call: TRBJ2-7; clone_size: .; cdr3_nt: TGTGCCAGCAGGGGGAATCGATCCTACGAGCTGTACTTC; cdr3_aa: CASRGNRSYELYF
d_call: .; v_call: TRBV12-3/TRBV12-4; j_call: TRBJ2-5; clone_size: .; cdr3_nt: TGTGCCAGCAGCCCCCGGGTGTACGGGAGTAGAGAGGCCCAGTACTTC; cdr3_aa: CASSPRVYGSREAQYF
d_call: .; v_call: TRBV5-6; j_call: TRBJ2-2; clone_size: .; cdr3_nt: TGTGCCAACAGTTCCGTCAGGGGACCCGTATCGAACACCAGGGAGCTGTTTTTT; cdr3_aa: CANSSVRGPVSNTRELFF
d_call: .; v_call: TRBV4-1; j_call: TRBJ2-1; clone_size: many; cdr3_nt: TGCGCCAGCAGCCATCGCTTCGGGGCTACCGAGCGGGAGCAGTTCTTC; cdr3_aa: CASSHRFGATEREQFF
d_call: .; v_call: TRBV28; j_call: TRBJ2-7; clone_size: .; cdr3_nt: TGTGCCACCCACTGCAGGGAGTATCCTTACTCCTACGAGCAGTACTTC; cdr3_aa: CATHCREYPYSYEQYF
d_call: .; v_call: TRBV4-1; j_call: TRBJ2-1; clone_size: many; cdr3_nt: TGCGCCAGCAGCCAAGATCTTAGCTTTGAGCAGTTCTTC; cdr3_aa: CASSQDLSFEQFF
d_call: .; v_call: TRBV6-5; j_call: TRBJ2-7; clone_size: many; cdr3_nt: TGTGCCAGCAGTTACGGCAGAGTCTACGAGCAGTACTTC; cdr3_aa: CASSYGRVYEQYF
d_call: .; v_call: TRBV7-9; j_call: TRBJ1-1; clone_size: .; cdr3_nt: TGTGCCAGCAGCCCCCAAGGGGGATCGGGGAACACTGAAGCTTTCTTT; cdr3_aa: CASSPQGGSGNTEAFF
d_call: TRBD2; v_call: TRBV5-1; j_call: TRBJ2-1; clone_size: .; cdr3_nt: TGCGCCAGCAGCTTGGCCGGCGGGGGGCCCTGGGAGCAGTTCTTC; cdr3_aa: CASSLAGGGPWEQFF
d_call: TRBD2; v_call: TRBV2; j_call: TRBJ2-3; clone_size: once; cdr3_nt: TGTGCCAGCACCAGGACTAGCGGAGGTAGCACAGATACGCAGTATTTT; cdr3_aa: CASTRTSGGSTDTQYF
d_call: .; v_call: TRBV4-1; j_call: TRBJ2-3; clone_size: .; cdr3_nt: TGCGCCAGCAGCCAAGGAGACGGGTGGACAGATACGCAGTATTTT; cdr3_aa: CASSQGDGWTDTQYF
d_call: TRBD1; v_call: TRBV6-1; j_call: TRBJ2-5; clone_size: .; cdr3_nt: TGTGCCAGCGGACAGGGCGGGAAGACCCAGTACTTC; cdr3_aa: CASGQGGKTQYF
d_call: .; v_call: TRBV4-1; j_call: TRBJ1-3; clone_size: .; cdr3_nt: TGCGCCAGCAGCCGGGCAGGGCTGACCCTCGCTGGAAACACCATATATTTT; cdr3_aa: CASSRAGLTLAGNTIYF
d_call: TRBD2; v_call: TRBV29-1; j_call: TRBJ2-2; clone_size: many; cdr3_nt: TGCAGCGGGGGAGGGAGCACCGGGGAGCTGTTTTTT; cdr3_aa: CSGGGSTGELFF